The sample holds a few counts of the clone carrying this TCR beta chain. The antigen remains undetermined. The sample originates from a study of T cells after yellow fever vaccination. Background on the study: Fractions with few cells were prepared using SMART-Seq v4 Ultra Low Input.

The CDR3 spans 14 residues. V was cut by 10 bases and J by 2 bases, with 15 bases left in between. Findings and limits, study-wide: Peaking on day 5 versus 15, the secondary response was faster but weaker. Clones from primary vaccination mostly reappeared after the booster (roughly 97% CD4, around 90% CD8).

A 5'RACE template-switching step, the method used to make TCR cDNA, added a universal primer site and UMIs. TCRdb re-called the 5' RACE reads through MiXCR, storing one row per CDR3 protein. Among 360,000 or so distinct CDR3 sequences listed, 9.5% to 13% were seen once. The sequence was obtained from a man younger than 35 who received the YFV17D yellow fever vaccine. V gene TRBV12-3 or TRBV12-4 combines with J gene TRBJ2-1; D might be TRBD2 (5 bases). The specimen comprised PBMCs, sampled on the day of the first yellow fever vaccination. The CDR3 bases are TGTGCCACCTTACGAAACGGGGCCTACAATGAGCAGTTCTTC. Amino acids: CATLRNGAYNEQFF.